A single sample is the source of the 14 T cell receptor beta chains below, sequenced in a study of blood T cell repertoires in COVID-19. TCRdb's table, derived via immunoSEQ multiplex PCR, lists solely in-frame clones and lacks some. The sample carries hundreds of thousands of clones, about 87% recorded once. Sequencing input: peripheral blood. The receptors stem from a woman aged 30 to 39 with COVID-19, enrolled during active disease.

Here the CDR3 reads CASSLRSGRNTEAFF. The CDR3 DNA follows: TGCGCCAGCAGCTTGCGGTCAGGCCGAAACACTGAAGCTTTCTTT. This chain joins TRBV5-1 and TRBJ1-1; D is ambiguous. Per germline, CDR1 SGHRS and CDR2 YFSETQ. This CDR3 has 15 residues. V gave up 1 base and J gave up 2 bases, with 12 bases separating them.

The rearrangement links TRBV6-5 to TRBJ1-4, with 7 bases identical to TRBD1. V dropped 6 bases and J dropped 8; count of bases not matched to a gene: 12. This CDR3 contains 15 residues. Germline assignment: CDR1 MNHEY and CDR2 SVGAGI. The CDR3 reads CASRGTGTAREKLFF. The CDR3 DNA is TGTGCCAGCAGGGGGACCGGGACAGCTAGGGAAAAACTGTTTTTT.

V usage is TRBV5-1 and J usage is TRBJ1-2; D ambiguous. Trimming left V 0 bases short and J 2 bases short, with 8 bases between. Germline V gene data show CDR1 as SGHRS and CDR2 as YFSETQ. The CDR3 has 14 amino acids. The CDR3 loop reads CASSLAPGNYGYTF. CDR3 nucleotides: TGCGCCAGCAGCTTGGCCCCGGGAAACTATGGCTACACCTTC.

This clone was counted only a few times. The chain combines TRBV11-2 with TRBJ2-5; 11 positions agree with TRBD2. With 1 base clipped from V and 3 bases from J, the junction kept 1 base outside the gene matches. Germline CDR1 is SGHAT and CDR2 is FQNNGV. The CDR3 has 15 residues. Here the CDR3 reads CASSLASGRKETQYF. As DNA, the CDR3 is TGTGCCAGCAGCTTAGCTAGCGGGAGGAAAGAGACCCAGTACTTC.

The CDR3 coding sequence is TGCGCCAGCAGCCAAGAGTCCCCTTCTCTAGCGGGAGTTCCCCACAATGAGCAGTTCTTC. The encoded protein is CASSQESPSLAGVPHNEQFF. The gene calls are TRBV4-3 and TRBJ2-1, with TRBD2 identical over 10 bases. CDR1 and CDR2 (germline): LGHNA, YSLEER. CDR3 size: 20 residues. The junction had 16 bases not matched to a gene; V was cut back by 0 bases and J by 5 bases.

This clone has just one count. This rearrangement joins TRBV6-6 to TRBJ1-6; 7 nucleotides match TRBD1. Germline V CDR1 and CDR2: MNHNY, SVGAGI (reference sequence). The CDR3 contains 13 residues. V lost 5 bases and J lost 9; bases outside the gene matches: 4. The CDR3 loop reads CASSPTGVSPLHF. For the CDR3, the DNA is TGTGCCAGCAGTCCCACAGGGGTTTCACCCCTCCACTTT.

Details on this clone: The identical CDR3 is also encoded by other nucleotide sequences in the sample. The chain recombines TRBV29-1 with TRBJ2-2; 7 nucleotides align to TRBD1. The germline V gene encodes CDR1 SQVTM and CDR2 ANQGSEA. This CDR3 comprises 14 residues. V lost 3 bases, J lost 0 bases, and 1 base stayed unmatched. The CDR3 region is CSVEGTANTGELFF. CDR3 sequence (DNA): TGCAGCGTTGAGGGGACAGCGAACACCGGGGAGCTGTTTTTT.

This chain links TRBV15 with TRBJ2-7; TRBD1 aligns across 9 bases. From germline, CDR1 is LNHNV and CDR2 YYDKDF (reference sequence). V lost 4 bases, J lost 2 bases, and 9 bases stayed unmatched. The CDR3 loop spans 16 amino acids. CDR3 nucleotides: TGTGCCACCAGCACCCGTTTACAGGGGGCAACCTACGAGCAGTACTTC. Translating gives CATSTRLQGATYEQYF.

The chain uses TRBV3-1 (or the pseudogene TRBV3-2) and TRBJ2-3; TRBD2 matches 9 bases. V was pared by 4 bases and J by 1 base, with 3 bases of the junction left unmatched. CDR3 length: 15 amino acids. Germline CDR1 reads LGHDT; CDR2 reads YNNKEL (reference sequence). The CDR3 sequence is CASSPRLAGTDTQYF. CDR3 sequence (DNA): TGTGCCAGCAGCCCAAGACTAGCGGGCACAGATACGCAGTATTTT.

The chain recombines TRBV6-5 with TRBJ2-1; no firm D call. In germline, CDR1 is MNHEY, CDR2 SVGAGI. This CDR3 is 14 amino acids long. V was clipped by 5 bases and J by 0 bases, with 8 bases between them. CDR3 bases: TGTGCCAGCAGTCCTCCCGGCTCCTACAATGAGCAGTTCTTC. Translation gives CASSPPGSYNEQFF.

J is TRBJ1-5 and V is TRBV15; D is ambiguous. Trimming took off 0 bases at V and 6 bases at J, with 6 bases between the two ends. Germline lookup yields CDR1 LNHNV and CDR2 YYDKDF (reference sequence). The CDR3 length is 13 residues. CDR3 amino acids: CATSRDPGQPQHF. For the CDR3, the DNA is TGTGCCACCAGCAGAGATCCGGGTCAGCCCCAGCATTTT.

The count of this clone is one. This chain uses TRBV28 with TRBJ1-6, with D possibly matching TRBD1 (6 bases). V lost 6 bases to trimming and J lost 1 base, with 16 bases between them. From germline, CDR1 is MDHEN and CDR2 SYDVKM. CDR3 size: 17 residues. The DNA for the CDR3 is TGTGCCAGCAGCACTGGGGGGGGCCAGTCCTATAATTCACCCCTCCACTTT. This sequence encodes CASSTGGGQSYNSPLHF.

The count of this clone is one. The CDR3 protein is CASSFQRQRATEAFF. For the CDR3, the DNA is TGTGCCAGCAGTTTCCAGAGACAGAGAGCTACTGAAGCTTTCTTT. The rearrangement joins TRBV27 to TRBJ1-1; D perhaps matches TRBD1 (5 bases). Trimming removed 3 bases at V and 5 bases at J, with 16 bases between. The CDR3 is 15 amino acids. Germline CDR1 is MNHEY and CDR2 is SMNVEV (reference sequence).

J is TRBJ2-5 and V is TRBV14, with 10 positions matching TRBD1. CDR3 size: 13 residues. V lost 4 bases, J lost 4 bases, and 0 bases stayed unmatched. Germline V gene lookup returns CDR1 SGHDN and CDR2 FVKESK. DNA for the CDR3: TGTGCCAGCAGCCGACAGGGGGCAGAGACCCAGTACTTC. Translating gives CASSRQGAETQYF. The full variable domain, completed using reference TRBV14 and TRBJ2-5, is EAGVTQFPSHSVIEKGQTVTLRCDPISGHDNLYWYRRVMGKEIKFLLHFVKESKQDESGMPNNRFLAERTGGTYSTLKVQPAELEDSGVYFCASSRQGAETQYFGPGTRLLVL.